Listed here are 15 T cell receptor beta chains from one sample, sequenced in a study of OX40 agonist ivuxolimab in advanced cancers. Libraries were prepared by immunoSEQ multiplex PCR; TCRdb keeps only in-frame clonotypes and omits some of them. The repertoire holds 70,000 or so clones, with roughly 87% as singletons. Sample: CD4+ or CD8+ T cells sorted from blood, taken in a trial of the OX40 agonist ivuxolimab. The receptor source for this set is an adult with an advanced solid tumor such as melanoma, head and neck, liver or kidney cancer.

The V gene is TRBV27, the J gene TRBJ2-1, with a possible D match to TRBD2 (5 bases). Germline-derived CDR1 and CDR2 are MNHEY and SMNVEV (reference sequence). Trimming shortened V by 2 bases and J by 4 bases, and 15 bases separated the two germline ends. The CDR3 is 16 residues long. CDR3 residues: CASSLSLASKYNEQFF. CDR3 in DNA: TGTGCCAGCAGTTTAAGTTTGGCTAGCAAATACAATGAGCAGTTCTTC.

This chain links TRBV19 with TRBJ1-5; 10 bases line up with TRBD1. V lost 5 bases, J lost 3 bases, and 4 bases stayed unmatched. Germline CDR1 reads LNHDA; CDR2 reads SQIVND (reference sequence). The CDR3 runs to 15 residues. For the CDR3, the DNA is TGTGCCAGTAGTCTGACAGGGGGCACCAATCAGCCCCAGCATTTT. Its protein product is CASSLTGGTNQPQHF. Full variable domain (outside the CDR3, taken from reference TRBV19 and TRBJ1-5): DGGITQSPKYLFRKEGQNVTLSCEQNLNHDAMYWYRQDPGQGLRLIYYSQIVNDFQKGDIAEGYSVSREKKESFPLTVTSAQKNPTAFYLCASSLTGGTNQPQHFGDGTRLSIL.

J is TRBJ1-2 and V is TRBV7-9; D is uncertain. Trimming cost V 7 bases and J 2 bases, with 14 bases left between them. Looked up from germline, CDR1 is SEHNR and CDR2 is FQNEAQ (reference sequence). The length of the CDR3 is 14 residues. The CDR3 region is CASTPARVNYGYTF. The CDR3 coding sequence is TGTGCCAGCACCCCCGCGAGAGTGAACTATGGCTACACCTTC.

This sequence joins TRBV27 and TRBJ2-7; 12 bases fit TRBD2. The CDR3 is 15 residues long. CDR1 is MNHEY and CDR2 is SMNVEV in the germline V gene (reference sequence). V shed 5 bases and J 4 bases; nucleotides not matched to a gene: 6. CDR3 loop: CASSQLAGGTYEQYF. In nucleotides, the CDR3 is TGTGCCAGCAGTCAACTAGCGGGAGGTACTTACGAGCAGTACTTC.

The chain couples TRBV10-3 to TRBJ2-5; 10 bases line up with TRBD2. Germline trimming cut 4 bases from V and 5 bases from J; bases unmatched to any gene: 4. CDR1 and CDR2 (germline): ENHRY, SYGVKD. The CDR3 has 14 residues. CDR3 DNA sequence: TGTGCCATCAGTGTCCTAGCGGGAGTGGAGACCCAGTACTTC. Translated, it gives CAISVLAGVETQYF.

CDR3 bases: TGTGCCAGCAGTTATCGACTTAATGAAAAACTGTTTTTT. This sequence encodes CASSYRLNEKLFF. The chain recombines TRBV6-5 with TRBJ1-4; D remains unclear. Germline V gives CDR1 MNHEY, CDR2 SVGAGI. The V and J ends lost 3 bases and 4 bases respectively, with 6 bases between them. The CDR3 has 13 amino acids.

Details on this clone: Additional DNA sequences in this sample encode the identical CDR3. This rearrangement joins TRBV7-2 to TRBJ1-2; D not resolved. CDR1 is SGHTA, CDR2 FQGNSA, per germline. Trimming took 1 base from V and 2 from J, leaving 5 bases between them. CDR3 length equals 13 residues. The CDR3 sequence is CASSLGRNYGYTF. CDR3 sequence (DNA): TGTGCCAGCAGCTTAGGGCGCAACTATGGCTACACCTTC.

Notes on this clone: Other DNA sequences in the sample encode the same CDR3. Here the CDR3 reads CAWSVNGNTIYF. CDR3 sequence (DNA): TGTGCCTGGAGTGTTAATGGAAACACCATATATTTT. The chain uses TRBV30 and TRBJ1-3; D not resolved. Trimming removed 0 bases from V and 3 bases from J, with 3 bases in between. Germline V CDR1 and CDR2: GTSNPN, SVGIG (reference sequence). The CDR3 loop spans 12 amino acids. Based on the CDR3 plus reference TRBV30 and TRBJ1-3, the full variable domain is SQTIHQWPATLVQPVGSPLSLECTVEGTSNPNLYWYRQAAGRGLQLLFYSVGIGQISSEVPQNLSASRPQDRQFILSSKKLLLSDSGFYLCAWSVNGNTIYFGEGSWLTVV.

In DNA form, the CDR3 reads TGTGCCAGCAGAACCCAGGGGGCTGGAAACACCATATATTTT. Translating gives CASRTQGAGNTIYF. The V and J genes are TRBV6-5 and TRBJ1-3; 7 nucleotides agree with TRBD1. The trim removed 6 bases at V and 2 bases at J, leaving 4 bases unmatched. Germline V lookup: CDR1 MNHEY, CDR2 SVGAGI. The CDR3 contains 14 residues.

The chain recombines TRBV29-1 with TRBJ2-2, with 11 positions matching TRBD2. Per germline, CDR1 SQVTM and CDR2 ANQGSEA. V trimming: 6 bases; J trimming: 3 bases; junction bases outside the gene matches: 9. The CDR3 loop spans 16 amino acids. The CDR3 DNA sequence: TGCAGCGTAAAGACTAGCGGGACCTCCGACACCGGGGAGCTGTTTTTT. Amino acid sequence: CSVKTSGTSDTGELFF.

The CDR3 sequence is CASPRQFCSYNEQFF. The CDR3 DNA reads as TGTGCCAGTCCCCGACAGTTCTGCTCCTACAATGAGCAGTTCTTC. The chain joins TRBV21-1 to TRBJ2-1; whether TRBD1, the table's D call, matches the DNA was not checked. TRBV21-1 is described as a pseudogene. The CDR3 is made up of 15 amino acids.

The chain combines TRBV6-5 with TRBJ1-2; D remains unclear. Germline V gene lookup returns CDR1 MNHEY and CDR2 SVGAGI. Trimming cost V 7 bases and J 8 bases, with 17 bases left between them. This CDR3 is built from 13 residues. As DNA, the CDR3 is TGTGCCAGCACTACTCTTGGGTCCGGGGGCTACACCTTC. This codes for CASTTLGSGGYTF.

This rearrangement joins TRBV30 to TRBJ1-2; no definite D call. This CDR3 region has 13 residues. Looked up from germline, CDR1 is GTSNPN and CDR2 is SVGIG (reference sequence). The ends were cut back, 5 bases at V and 4 bases at J, with 14 bases in the middle. CDR3 sequence reads: CAWLLSDVYGYTF. CDR3 coding DNA: TGTGCCTGGCTTCTTTCGGACGTCTATGGCTACACCTTC.

The J gene is TRBJ1-4, the V gene TRBV7-9; D call uncertain. The CDR3 runs to 11 residues. Germline V gene data show CDR1 as SEHNR and CDR2 as FQNEAQ (reference sequence). V lost 4 bases and J lost 12, with 9 bases in between. CDR3 in amino acids: CASSYRVELFF. DNA of the CDR3: TGTGCCAGCAGCTACCGGGTAGAACTGTTTTTT.

This clone has just one count. This chain links TRBV6-1 with TRBJ1-4, with 11 positions matching TRBD1. This CDR3 has 16 amino acids. The germline CDR1 and CDR2 sequences are MNHNS and SASEGT. With 3 bases clipped from V and 8 bases from J, the junction kept 8 bases outside the gene matches. The CDR3 DNA sequence: TGTGCCAGCAGTGACCCTGGACAGGGGGCTTGGGAAAAACTGTTTTTT. Its protein product is CASSDPGQGAWEKLFF.